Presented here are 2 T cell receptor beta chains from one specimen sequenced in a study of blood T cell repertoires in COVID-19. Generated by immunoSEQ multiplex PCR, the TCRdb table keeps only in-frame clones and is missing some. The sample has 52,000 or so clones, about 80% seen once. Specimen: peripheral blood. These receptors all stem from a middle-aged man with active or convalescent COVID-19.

The CDR3 is CASSVTGGQETQYF. The CDR3 DNA reads as TGTGCCAGCAGCGTGACAGGGGGGCAAGAGACCCAGTACTTC. The chain couples TRBV9 to TRBJ2-5, with 9 bases lining up with TRBD1. This CDR3 spans 14 amino acids. The J segment lost 2 bases and the V segment lost 2 bases, leaving 1 base of the junction unmatched. Germline loops: CDR1 SGDLS, CDR2 YYNGEE.

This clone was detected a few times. The CDR3: CASSEGGVGNEQFF. DNA for the CDR3: TGCGCCAGCAGTGAGGGGGGGGTTGGCAATGAGCAGTTCTTC. This chain connects TRBV10-1 to TRBJ2-1, with 7 positions matching TRBD2. J was trimmed by 6 bases and V by 2 bases; bases with no gene match: 4. The CDR3 contains 14 residues. Germline assignment: CDR1 WNHNN and CDR2 SYGVQD (reference sequence).